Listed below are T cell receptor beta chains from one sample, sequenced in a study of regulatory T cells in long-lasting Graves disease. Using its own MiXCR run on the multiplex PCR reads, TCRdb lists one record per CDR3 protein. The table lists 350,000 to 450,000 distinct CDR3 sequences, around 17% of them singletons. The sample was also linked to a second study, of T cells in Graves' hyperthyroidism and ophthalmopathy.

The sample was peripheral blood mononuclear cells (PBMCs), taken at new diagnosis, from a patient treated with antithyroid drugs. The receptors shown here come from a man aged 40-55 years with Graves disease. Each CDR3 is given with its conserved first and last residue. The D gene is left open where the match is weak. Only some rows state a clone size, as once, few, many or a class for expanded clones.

CDR3: CGSSYSGQGRNSPLHF
DNA: TGTGGCAGCAGTTACTCGGGACAGGGGAGGAATTCACCCCTCCACTTT
length: 16
V: TRBV6-6
size: few
J: TRBJ1-6
D: TRBD1

CDR3: CASSVQGFNEQFF
DNA: TGTGCCAGCAGTGTCCAGGGTTTCAATGAGCAGTTCTTC
length: 13
V: TRBV2
size: many
J: TRBJ2-1
D: -

CDR3: CAISLQGADNSPLHF
DNA: TGTGCCATCAGTCTACAGGGGGCGGATAATTCACCCCTCCACTTT
length: 15
V: TRBV10-3
size: many
J: TRBJ1-6
D: TRBD1

CDR3: CASQTSGSSYNEQFF
DNA: TGTGCCAGCCAGACTAGCGGGAGTTCCTACAATGAGCAGTTCTTC
length: 15
V: TRBV28
size: -
J: TRBJ2-1
D: TRBD2

CDR3: CASSPRGSGGNEQYF
DNA: TGTGCCAGCAGCCCCCGGGGTAGCGGGGGTAACGAGCAGTACTTC
length: 15
V: TRBV7-9
size: -
J: TRBJ2-7
D: TRBD2

CDR3: CASSLARDTGELFF
DNA: TGTGCCAGCAGCTTAGCTCGCGACACCGGGGAGCTGTTTTTT
length: 14
V: TRBV7-3
size: -
J: TRBJ2-2
D: -

CDR3: CASPPQGPNTGELFF
DNA: TGTGCCAGCCCACCTCAGGGGCCGAACACCGGGGAGCTGTTTTTT
length: 15
V: TRBV18
size: -
J: TRBJ2-2
D: -

CDR3: CASSLYAGPTLRYYTF
DNA: TGTGCCAGCAGTTTATACGCGGGACCGACACTGAGGTACTACACCTTC
length: 16
V: TRBV28
size: many
J: TRBJ1-2
D: -

CDR3: CASSPRGGLGYTF
DNA: TGTGCCAGCAGTCCAAGGGGTGGATTAGGCTACACCTTC
length: 13
V: TRBV27
size: few
J: TRBJ1-2
D: -

CDR3: CASSLPPSISTDTQYF
DNA: TGTGCCAGCAGCTTGCCTCCGAGTATCAGCACAGATACGCAGTATTTT
length: 16
V: TRBV13
size: many
J: TRBJ2-3
D: -

CDR3: CASSQNGGGTDTQYF
DNA: TGCGCCAGCAGCCAGAACGGGGGCGGCACAGATACGCAGTATTTT
length: 15
V: TRBV5-1
size: -
J: TRBJ2-3
D: -

CDR3: CASTPDRVGSPLHF
DNA: TGTGCCAGCACCCCGGACAGGGTCGGTTCACCCCTCCACTTT
length: 14
V: TRBV12-3/TRBV12-4
size: many
J: TRBJ1-6
D: TRBD1

CDR3: CASSPGPITGGYTF
DNA: TGTGCCAGCAGCCCAGGACCGATCACTGGGGGCTACACCTTC
length: 14
V: TRBV28
size: many
J: TRBJ1-2
D: -

CDR3: CASSLGVGTSPLNEQFF
DNA: TGTGCCAGCAGCTTAGGGGTCGGGACTAGCCCGCTAAATGAGCAGTTCTTC
length: 17
V: TRBV7-2
size: -
J: TRBJ2-1
D: TRBD2

CDR3: CASSGSGGYYEQYF
DNA: TGTGCCAGTAGCGGCTCGGGGGGGTACTACGAGCAGTACTTC
length: 14
V: TRBV19
size: -
J: TRBJ2-7
D: TRBD2

CDR3: CAGGRRGEKLFF
DNA: TGCGCGGGGGGACGGAGAGGTGAAAAACTGTTTTTT
length: 12
V: TRBV20-1
size: many
J: TRBJ1-4
D: -

CDR3: CASSSPGTYANTGELFF
DNA: TGTGCCAGCAGTTCCCCCGGGACCTACGCGAACACCGGGGAGCTGTTTTTT
length: 17
V: TRBV28
size: many
J: TRBJ2-2
D: -

CDR3: CASSQRKRGGPDTQYF
DNA: TGTGCCAGCAGCCAAAGAAAGCGGGGAGGCCCAGATACGCAGTATTTT
length: 16
V: TRBV6-2/TRBV6-3
size: many
J: TRBJ2-3
D: TRBD2

CDR3: CASTSLGGGERYEQYF
DNA: TGTGCCAGCACCTCCTTGGGCGGGGGCGAAAGGTACGAGCAGTACTTC
length: 16
V: TRBV28
size: many
J: TRBJ2-7
D: -

CDR3: CASKPTLGELFF
DNA: TGTGCCTCGAAGCCTACTCTCGGGGAGCTGTTTTTT
length: 12
V: TRBV30
size: many
J: TRBJ2-2
D: -

CDR3: CASSLDMGRTAMNTEAFF
DNA: TGTGCCAGCAGCTTGGATATGGGGCGGACAGCAATGAACACTGAAGCTTTCTTT
length: 18
V: TRBV5-4
size: many
J: TRBJ1-1
D: -

CDR3: CATSDLSGTGGRSEQFF
DNA: TGTGCCACCAGTGATCTCTCCGGGACAGGGGGGAGGAGTGAGCAGTTCTTC
length: 17
V: TRBV24-1
size: many
J: TRBJ2-1
D: TRBD1

CDR3: CASSQARGNTEAFF
DNA: TGTGCCAGCAGCCAAGCGCGGGGGAACACTGAAGCTTTCTTT
length: 14
V: TRBV14
size: -
J: TRBJ1-1
D: -

CDR3: CASSQSWHLNTEAFF
DNA: TGTGCCAGCAGCCAATCTTGGCACCTGAACACTGAAGCTTTCTTT
length: 15
V: TRBV14
size: many
J: TRBJ1-1
D: -

CDR3: CASSIISSTEAFF
DNA: TGTGCCAGTAGTATAATCAGTAGCACTGAAGCTTTCTTT
length: 13
V: TRBV19
size: many
J: TRBJ1-1
D: -

CDR3: CASSTSGETQYF
DNA: TGTGCCAGCAGTACTAGCGGGGAGACCCAGTACTTC
length: 12
V: TRBV6-1
size: many
J: TRBJ2-5
D: TRBD2

CDR3: CASSPRGRGNTIYF
DNA: TGTGCCAGCAGTCCTCGGGGCAGGGGAAACACCATATATTTT
length: 14
V: TRBV27
size: few
J: TRBJ1-3
D: -

CDR3: CASSLGPALHRQPVTDTQYF
DNA: TGCGCCAGCAGCTTGGGGCCCGCACTACATAGACAGCCGGTCACAGATACGCAGTATTTT
length: 20
V: TRBV5-1
size: many
J: TRBJ2-3
D: -

CDR3: CATSSPPGGAETQYF
DNA: TGTGCCACCAGCAGCCCTCCCGGGGGCGCGGAGACCCAGTACTTC
length: 15
V: TRBV15
size: -
J: TRBJ2-5
D: -

CDR3: CASRTDGNTEAFF
DNA: TGTGCCAGCAGGACCGACGGGAACACTGAAGCTTTCTTT
length: 13
V: TRBV6-1
size: many
J: TRBJ1-1
D: -

CDR3: CASSLNQPWANVLTF
DNA: TGTGCCAGCAGCTTAAACCAGCCCTGGGCCAACGTCCTGACTTTC
length: 15
V: TRBV7-3
size: -
J: TRBJ2-6
D: -

CDR3: CATSRDRGGGRVAFF
DNA: TGTGCCACCAGCAGAGATCGAGGGGGGGGGCGCGTCGCTTTCTTT
length: 15
V: TRBV15
size: many
J: TRBJ1-1
D: -

CDR3: CATRLTDTQYF
DNA: TGTGCTACACGGCTCACAGATACGCAGTATTTT
length: 11
V: TRBV12-5
size: many
J: TRBJ2-3
D: -

CDR3: CASSYMIGNTEAFF
DNA: TGTGCCAGCAGTTATATGATAGGAAATACTGAAGCTTTCTTT
length: 14
V: TRBV6-9
size: many
J: TRBJ1-1
D: -

CDR3: CASSFHPDTGELFF
DNA: TGTGCCAGCAGCTTCCATCCCGACACCGGGGAGCTGTTTTTT
length: 14
V: TRBV4-2
size: -
J: TRBJ2-2
D: -

CDR3: CASSWVNSNQPQHF
DNA: TGTGCCAGCAGTTGGGTAAATAGCAATCAGCCCCAGCATTTT
length: 14
V: TRBV28
size: many
J: TRBJ1-5
D: -

CDR3: CASSLTGRSSYNEQFF
DNA: TGCGCCAGCAGCTTGACCGGCAGAAGCTCCTACAATGAGCAGTTCTTC
length: 16
V: TRBV5-1
size: few
J: TRBJ2-1
D: -

CDR3: CSATVAGGSDDAIQYF
DNA: TGCAGTGCTACTGTAGCGGGGGGATCGGACGACGCCATTCAGTACTTC
length: 16
V: TRBV20-1
size: few
J: TRBJ2-4
D: TRBD2

CDR3: CASSSGLAGGTYEQYF
DNA: TGTGCCAGCAGCTCCGGACTAGCGGGGGGAACCTACGAGCAGTACTTC
length: 16
V: TRBV6-2/TRBV6-3
size: -
J: TRBJ2-7
D: TRBD2

CDR3: CASTLSLSGLGYTF
DNA: TGTGCCAGCACCCTCTCGTTGTCTGGCTTGGGCTACACCTTC
length: 14
V: TRBV28
size: -
J: TRBJ1-2
D: -

CDR3: CASSATSGVETQYF
DNA: TGTGCCAGTAGTGCTACTAGCGGGGTAGAGACCCAGTACTTC
length: 14
V: TRBV19
size: -
J: TRBJ2-5
D: TRBD2

CDR3: CSAPLAGGSDEQFF
DNA: TGCAGTGCTCCTCTAGCGGGGGGGTCAGATGAGCAGTTCTTC
length: 14
V: TRBV20-1
size: many
J: TRBJ2-1
D: TRBD2

CDR3: CASSYGQGAGNKNIQYF
DNA: TGTGCCAGCAGTTATGGACAGGGGGCGGGCAACAAAAACATTCAGTACTTC
length: 17
V: TRBV6-5
size: few
J: TRBJ2-4
D: TRBD1